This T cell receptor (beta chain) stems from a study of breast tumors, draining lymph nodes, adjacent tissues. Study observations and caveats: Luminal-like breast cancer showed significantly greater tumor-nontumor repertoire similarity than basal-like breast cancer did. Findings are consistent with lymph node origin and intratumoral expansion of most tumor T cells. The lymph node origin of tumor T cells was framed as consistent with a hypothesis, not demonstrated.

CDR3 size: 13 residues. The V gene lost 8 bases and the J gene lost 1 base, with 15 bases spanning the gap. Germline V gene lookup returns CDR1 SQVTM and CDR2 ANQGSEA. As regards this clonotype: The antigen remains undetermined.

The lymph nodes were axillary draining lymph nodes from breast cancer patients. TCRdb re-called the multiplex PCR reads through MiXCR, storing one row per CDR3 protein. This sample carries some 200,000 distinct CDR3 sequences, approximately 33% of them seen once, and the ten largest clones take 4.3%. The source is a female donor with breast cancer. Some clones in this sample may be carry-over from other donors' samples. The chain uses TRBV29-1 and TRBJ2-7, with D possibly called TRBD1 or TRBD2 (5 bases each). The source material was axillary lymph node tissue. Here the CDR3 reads CSQTGTSSYEQYF. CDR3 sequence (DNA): TGCAGCCAAACCGGGACGTCTTCCTACGAGCAGTACTTC.